The 27 T cell receptor beta chains below all came from one sample that was sequenced in a study of T cells after yellow fever vaccination. TCRdb re-called the 5' RACE reads through MiXCR, storing one row per CDR3 protein. The repertoire holds 450,000 to 550,000 distinct CDR3 sequences, less than 20% seen once, with approximately 14% in the top ten. Sequenced here: PBMCs, sampled 15 days after the yellow fever booster vaccination. These receptors were taken from a man aged 25 to 40 who received the YFV17D yellow fever vaccine.

A few counts support this clonotype. The chain combines TRBV7-2 with TRBJ2-1; D call uncertain. V lost 5 bases and J 0 bases, leaving 11 bases between the germline ends. Per the germline V gene, CDR1 is SGHTA and CDR2 is FQGNSA. This CDR3 has 15 amino acids. The CDR3 region has the DNA TGTGCCAGCAGCCAGGCACGGGTCTCCTACAATGAGCAGTTCTTC. Its protein is CASSQARVSYNEQFF.

This clonotype was recorded a few times. The chain is built from TRBV4-3 and TRBJ2-5; a possible D gene is TRBD2 (5 bases). This CDR3 is built from 15 residues. The V gene's germline CDR1 is LGHNA and CDR2 YSLEER. Trimming pared 4 bases from V and 5 bases from J, leaving 17 bases between. The CDR3 bases are TGCGCCAGCAGCCCCAACCGGATGGGCGGGGAGACCCAGTACTTC. Translation gives CASSPNRMGGETQYF.

This clonotype has only a few counts. The V and J genes are TRBV4-3 and TRBJ2-1, with D hard to call. The germline gives CDR1 LGHNA, CDR2 YSLEER. The CDR3 contains 14 residues. V was shortened by 0 bases and J by 9 bases, with 12 bases between the two germline ends. This CDR3 is CASSQDGRSAEQFF. The DNA of the CDR3 is TGCGCCAGCAGCCAAGACGGTAGAAGCGCTGAGCAGTTCTTC.

The chain couples TRBV18 to TRBJ1-1; 7 positions match TRBD1. The CDR3 spans 14 residues. V trimming: 3 bases; J trimming: 1 base; junction bases outside the gene matches: 2. Germline V lookup: CDR1 KGHSH, CDR2 LQKENI. DNA of the CDR3: TGTGCCAGCTCACCGGGACAGAGGAACACTGAAGCTTTCTTT. Residues: CASSPGQRNTEAFF.

A word on this clonotype: Relative to the germline gene, one junction end is altered; a read error may explain this. The chain recombines TRBV6-1 with TRBJ2-1; D is undetermined. Germline lookup yields CDR1 MNHNS and CDR2 SASEGT. The CDR3 totals 14 residues. CDR3 nucleotide sequence: TGTGCCAGCAGAGAAGGATTCGCCTACAATGAGCAGTTCTTC. Translating gives CASREGFAYNEQFF.

This clonotype was detected a few times. The V and J genes are TRBV4-3 and TRBJ2-4, with TRBD1 as a possible D gene (5 bases). The CDR3 loop spans 15 amino acids. In germline, CDR1 is LGHNA, CDR2 YSLEER. The ends were cut back, 0 bases at V and 8 bases at J, with 14 bases in the middle. CDR3 nucleotides: TGCGCCAGCAGCCAAGACTTGATCAGGGTAGACATTCAGTACTTC. It encodes CASSQDLIRVDIQYF.

The rearrangement links TRBV6-2 or TRBV6-3 to TRBJ1-1; D remains unclear. The ends were cut back, 0 bases at V and 0 bases at J, with 11 bases in the middle. CDR3 size: 16 residues. Germline values: CDR1 MNHEY, CDR2 SVGEGT. The CDR3 sequence: CASSYSGPGMNTEAFF. The CDR3 DNA sequence: TGTGCCAGCAGTTACTCTGGCCCGGGTATGAACACTGAAGCTTTCTTT.

This sequence joins TRBV12-3 or TRBV12-4 and TRBJ1-1, with no clear D. V shed 1 base and J shed 0 bases, with 9 bases lying between them. The length of the CDR3 is 15 residues. This CDR3 reads CASSLETVLNTEAFF. The CDR3 coding sequence is TGTGCCAGCAGTTTAGAAACAGTACTGAACACTGAAGCTTTCTTT.

The chain links TRBV10-3 to TRBJ2-5; 13 bases line up with TRBD2. The CDR3 contains 17 residues. V dropped 2 bases and J dropped 1; count of bases not matched to a gene: 4. Germline V gene lookup returns CDR1 ENHRY and CDR2 SYGVKD. This CDR3 is CAISETSGRDRQETQYF. The CDR3 DNA is TGTGCCATCAGTGAGACTAGCGGGAGGGACCGCCAAGAGACCCAGTACTTC.

The chain couples TRBV5-1 to TRBJ2-6, with unresolved D. This CDR3 is built from 15 residues. CDR1 and CDR2 from the germline V gene are SGHRS and YFSETQ. V shed 2 bases and J shed 0 bases, with 6 bases lying between them. The CDR3 DNA reads TGCGCCAGCAGCTTCGACGGCTCTGGGGCCAACGTCCTGACTTTC. Translating it yields CASSFDGSGANVLTF.

This clonotype was observed a handful of times. The chain combines TRBV18 with TRBJ2-5; maybe TRBD1 (5 bases). The CDR3 sequence is 12 residues long. Germline V lookup: CDR1 KGHSH, CDR2 LQKENI. V was pared by 6 bases and J by 3 bases, with 8 bases between. CDR3 bases: TGTGCCAGCTCGGGGCTAAAAGAGACCCAGTACTTC. This translates into CASSGLKETQYF.

On this clonotype itself: This may stem from a read error, because a much larger clone lies one nucleotide away. The chain has TRBV2 and TRBJ1-1; D not certain. Germline assignment: CDR1 SNHLY and CDR2 FYNNEI. The CDR3 contains 12 residues. The CDR3 loop is CGSRDDGTEAFF. For the CDR3, the DNA is TGTGGCAGCAGAGACGATGGTACTGAAGCTTTCTTT.

This clonotype was picked up a small number of times. This sequence joins TRBV10-2 and TRBJ1-5, with 7 nucleotides matching TRBD1. Trimming took 3 bases from V and 2 from J; bases not matched to a gene: 1. The CDR3 has 14 amino acids. CDR1 and CDR2 (germline): WSHSY, SAAADI. The CDR3 coding sequence is TGCGCCAGCAGTGAAGGGACAGGCAATCAGCCCCAGCATTTT. Amino acids: CASSEGTGNQPQHF.

This clonotype has more than one count but fewer than ten. V is TRBV5-1 and J is TRBJ2-2; D not resolved. The length of the CDR3 is 12 residues. CDR1 and CDR2 (germline): SGHRS, YFSETQ. V was cut by 6 bases and J by 2 bases, with 5 bases left in between. The CDR3 DNA is TGCGCCAGCAACCCAAACACCGGGGAGCTGTTTTTT. It yields the protein CASNPNTGELFF.

The genes are TRBV7-2 and TRBJ2-4, with 8 bases lining up with TRBD1. The CDR3 is made up of 17 amino acids. J gave up 0 bases and V 5 bases, and 9 bases lay outside the gene matches. Germline V gives CDR1 SGHTA, CDR2 FQGNSA. This CDR3 reads CASSPRGQVLAKNIQYF. The CDR3, as DNA: TGTGCCAGCAGCCCAAGGGGACAGGTACTAGCCAAAAACATTCAGTACTTC. Together with reference TRBV7-2 and TRBJ2-4, the CDR3 gives the full variable domain: GAGVSQSPSNKVTEKGKDVELRCDPISGHTALYWYRQSLGQGLEFLIYFQGNSAPDKSGLPSDRFSAERTGGSVSTLTIQRTQQEDSAVYLCASSPRGQVLAKNIQYFGAGTRLSVL.

This clonotype was counted a few times. The chain employs TRBV7-2 and TRBJ2-7; a possible D gene is TRBD2 (6 bases). V shed 5 bases and J shed 6 bases, with 20 bases lying between them. Germline V gene data show CDR1 as SGHTA and CDR2 as FQGNSA. The CDR3 extends over 15 amino acids. The CDR3 region has the DNA TGTGCCAGCAGCCTCAGAGACGGGAGTCTCCCCGAGCAGTACTTC. It translates to CASSLRDGSLPEQYF.

This clonotype showed up many times. The chain combines TRBV7-3 with TRBJ2-7, with 7 positions matching TRBD1. Germline CDR1 reads SGHTA; CDR2 reads FQGTGA. This CDR3 region has 15 residues. The V and J ends lost 2 bases and 3 bases, in that order; junction bases with no gene match: 7. CDR3 residues: CASSLEGALNYEQYF. In DNA form, the CDR3 reads TGTGCCAGCAGCTTAGAGGGGGCCCTAAACTACGAGCAGTACTTC.

The gene calls are TRBV10-3 and TRBJ2-5; maybe TRBD1 (6 bases). Trimming removed 4 bases from V and 5 bases from J, with 11 bases in between. This CDR3 region has 13 residues. Germline CDR1 is ENHRY and CDR2 is SYGVKD. The CDR3 bases are TGTGCCATCAGTGCGGCAGGGGATGAGACCCAGTACTTC. This codes for CAISAAGDETQYF.

This clonotype occurred a few times. The V call is TRBV14, the J call TRBJ1-6, with TRBD1 matching 10 bases. Per germline, CDR1 SGHDN and CDR2 FVKESK. The CDR3 runs to 15 residues. J was trimmed by 11 bases and V by 1 base; bases with no gene match: 5. This CDR3 reads CASSQVPGQGPPLHF. As DNA, the CDR3 is TGTGCCAGCAGCCAAGTCCCGGGACAGGGGCCACCCCTCCACTTT.

The chain is built from TRBV7-8 and TRBJ2-7, with D perhaps given as TRBD1 or TRBD2 (6 bases each). V shed 2 bases and J shed 5 bases, with 16 bases lying between them. CDR1 and CDR2 (germline): SGHVS, FQNEAQ. The length of the CDR3 is 15 residues. For the CDR3, the DNA is TGTGCCAGCAGCTTATCATTCGGGGGCCCCGACGAGCAGTACTTC. Translating it yields CASSLSFGGPDEQYF. The whole variable domain, remainder taken from reference TRBV7-8 and TRBJ2-7, is GAGVSQSPRYKVAKRGQDVALRCDPISGHVSLFWYQQALGQGPEFLTYFQNEAQLDKSGLPSDRFFAERPEGSVSTLKIQRTQQEDSAVYLCASSLSFGGPDEQYFGPGTRLTVT.

This clonotype showed up just a few times. V is TRBV6-5 and J is TRBJ1-6; D perhaps matches TRBD1 (6 bases). Between the trimmed V and J ends, which lost 0 bases and 5 bases, there was a span of 14 bases. This CDR3 spans 17 amino acids. From germline, CDR1 is MNHEY and CDR2 SVGAGI. The CDR3 region is CASSYSTRGSNNSPLHF. DNA of the CDR3: TGTGCCAGCAGTTACTCGACGAGGGGGTCCAATAATTCACCCCTCCACTTT.

In its sample, this clonotype was seen a few times. CDR3 in amino acids: CASSSSSVDYEQYF. As DNA, the CDR3 is TGTGCCAGCAGCTCTTCTAGTGTAGACTACGAGCAGTACTTC. The V and J genes are TRBV7-2 and TRBJ2-7; D not certain. Germline V gene data show CDR1 as SGHTA and CDR2 as FQGNSA. The V gene lost 4 bases and the J gene lost 3 bases, with 13 bases spanning the gap. The CDR3 consists of 14 residues.

The table lists this clonotype with a few counts. This chain joins TRBV6-5 and TRBJ2-5, with a possible D match to TRBD1 (5 bases). This CDR3 comprises 16 residues. V was trimmed by 0 bases and J by 0 bases, leaving 11 bases between them. The V gene's germline CDR1 is MNHEY and CDR2 SVGAGI. CDR3 DNA sequence: TGTGCCAGCAGTTACTCGTGGGGCTCCTACCAAGAGACCCAGTACTTC. It specifies CASSYSWGSYQETQYF.

This clonotype showed up many times. The chain uses TRBV12-3 or TRBV12-4 and TRBJ2-3, with 9 bases that match TRBD2. After removal of 6 bases from V and 3 bases from J, the junction contained 7 bases not matched to a gene. There are 15 residues in the CDR3. CDR3 bases: TGTGCCAGCAGCCAGACTAGCGGATTTACAGATACGCAGTATTTT. Amino acid sequence: CASSQTSGFTDTQYF.

This clonotype was counted a few times. This chain joins TRBV6-5 and TRBJ2-7; D uncertain. The length of the CDR3 is 14 residues. V was pared by 0 bases and J by 2 bases, with 8 bases between. The germline V gene encodes CDR1 MNHEY and CDR2 SVGAGI. This chain's CDR3 is CASSYSNTAYEQYF. The CDR3 DNA sequence: TGTGCCAGCAGTTACTCGAATACAGCCTACGAGCAGTACTTC.

This clonotype was recorded a few times. This chain links TRBV4-3 with TRBJ2-7, with D possibly TRBD1 on 6 matching bases. Trimming left V 1 base short and J 6 bases short, with 13 bases between. This CDR3 is 14 amino acids long. Germline loops: CDR1 LGHNA, CDR2 YSLEER. The CDR3 reads CASSQVIRGSEQYF. CDR3 coding DNA: TGCGCCAGCAGCCAAGTTATCAGGGGCTCCGAGCAGTACTTC.

This CDR3 reads CASSQDSRETQYF. Here the CDR3 DNA reads TGTGCCAGCAGCCAAGACAGCAGGGAGACCCAGTACTTC. The chain has TRBV4-2 and TRBJ2-5, with D unresolved. The CDR3 runs to 13 residues. V was shortened by 0 bases and J by 5 bases, with 7 bases between the two germline ends. Per the germline V gene, CDR1 is LGHNA and CDR2 is YNFKEQ.